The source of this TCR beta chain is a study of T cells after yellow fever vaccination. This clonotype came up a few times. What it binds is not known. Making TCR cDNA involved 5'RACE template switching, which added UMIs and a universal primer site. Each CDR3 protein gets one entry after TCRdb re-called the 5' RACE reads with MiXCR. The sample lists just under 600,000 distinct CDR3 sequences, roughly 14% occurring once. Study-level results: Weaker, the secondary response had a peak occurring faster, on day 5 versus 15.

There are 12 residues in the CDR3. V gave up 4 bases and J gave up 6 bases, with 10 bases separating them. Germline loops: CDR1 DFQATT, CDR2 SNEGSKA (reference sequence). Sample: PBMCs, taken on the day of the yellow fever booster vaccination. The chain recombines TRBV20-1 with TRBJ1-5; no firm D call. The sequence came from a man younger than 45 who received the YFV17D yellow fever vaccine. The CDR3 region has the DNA TGCAGTGCTACCGCGGCGGGTCAGCCCCAGCATTTT. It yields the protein CSATAAGQPQHF.